This T cell receptor beta chain comes out of a study of shared clonotypes between healthy human individuals (TCRdb year 2020). Describing the broader study: The cohort included three men and a couple of women between 18 and 49 years of age. For each donor, CD4 naive and CD4 memory were each run on three plates, CD8 naive on two plates, and CD8 memory on one plate. The study deeply sequenced blood TCR repertoires of about 5 healthy adults to estimate repertoire size and the extent of clonotype sharing between individuals. Libraries were prepared and TCR repertoires were sequenced by different laboratories using diverse techniques, in order to increase sequencing depth and limit assay-specific biases. Between about 0.94 and 10 billion PBMCs per donor were obtained by leukapheresis. Beyond this particular receptor, the publication reports: Sampling was limited to blood, and TCR repertoires in tissue likely differ from TCR repertoires in blood. Sharing across a handful of donors was observed for about 4.8% of naive CD4, over 3% of naive CD8, 2.3% of memory CD4, and roughly 0.4% of memory CD8 clonotypes. Clonotypes shared by all four sorted-subset donors showed higher generation probabilities than non-shared clonotypes. The small number of donors limited the genetic and exposure-history diversity represented. Incomplete sequencing was indicated by rarefaction of sorted-subset datasets, despite the large sequencing depth. Naive subsets generally had larger estimated clonotype richness than memory subsets. Based on pairwise subsampling, the degree of clonotype sharing among donors was expected to be affected by sequencing depth.

Donors were healthy HIV-negative adults with no recently reported acute infections or vaccinations. Only Caucasian adults living in Nashville, Tennessee, USA were represented among the donors. Magnetic negative selection was used to enrich CD4+ T cells, after which naive cells were positively selected on CD45RA and the negative fraction became the memory subset. Blood was collected by leukapheresis, and PBMCs were isolated by Ficoll-Histopaque density gradient centrifugation and then cryopreserved in liquid nitrogen vapor phase. Analytical flow cytometry was used to check the purity and quantity of every magnetically sorted T cell population. From each sorted fraction, genomic DNA was isolated and quantified by UV absorbance on a Nanodrop 2000c. Using the deep immunoSEQ assay, multiplex PCR amplified TCR CDR3 regions from genomic DNA. Extracted genomic DNA from each cell subset was distributed evenly across all wells of several immunoSEQ 96-well plates, and each plate was treated as a replicate. For sorted subsets, about 210 ng of genomic DNA, equivalent to 25,000 to 30,000 T cell genomes, went into each replicate PCR. Purified libraries were quantified with a Qubit 3.0 fluorometer, sized on a Bioanalyzer 2100, and re-quantified with the KAPA Library Quantification kit. A separate single-read 150-cycle Illumina NextSeq 550 flow cell was used to sequence each immunoSEQ 96-well plate. Regarding the original processing steps: The immunoSEQ output contained only junctional sequences without quality scores, so filtering could not match that applied to full-length reads. To assign V/J genes and CDR3, sequences were annotated using PyIR, a Python wrapper for IgBLAST v1.9, with IMGT germline references. Reads with weak V/J assignments (E-value above 1e-6), missing CDR3, stop codons, out-of-frame junctions, or ambiguous translated residues were removed. V3J clonotypes were defined as sequences sharing an identical inferred V gene, J gene, and CDR3 amino acid sequence. The percentage overlap between two repertoires was calculated by dividing the number of shared unique clonotypes by the size of the smaller repertoire. Richness of each repertoire was evaluated using RTK rarefaction, the Chao1 estimator, and Recon v2.1 estimates of unobserved clonotypes. Generation probabilities were computed with OLGA for all TCRbeta clonotypes obtained by the gDNA method from several donors. Not all clones reach the TCRdb copy of this immuneACCESS table, which keeps in-frame sequences only. Checked studies attribute under half of the gap to unresolved V genes and leave the rest unexplained. D and trimming come from the DNA, and the V and J calls and clone size come from that table. The sample includes 1,400,000 or so clones, with roughly 98.5% observed a single time. The ten most abundant clones make up 0.3% to 0.45% of the sample.

Trimming leaves V shorter by 3 bases and J shorter by 6 bases, with the junction holding 3 bases beyond the gene matches. Its CDR3 holds 15 amino acids, cysteine through phenylalanine. The DNA shown is the 45-base CDR3, in frame from base 1. CDR1 SGHNT and CDR2 YYREEE are derived from the germline V gene (reference sequence). To note about this clone: Its antigen target is currently unknown. No base quality information exists; no much larger clone differs at one position.

The origin of this receptor is a man between 25 and 39 years old in good health. The sequenced material came from naive CD4+ T cells sorted from blood. The sample's cell subset or site label, in plain terms: CD45RA+ positively selected. Here the chain combines TRBV5-4 and TRBJ2-4; 13 middle bases align to TRBD2. The CDR3 here reads CASSWGTSGTNIQYF. The DNA sequence is TGTGCCAGCAGCTGGGGGACTAGCGGGACAAACATTCAGTACTTC.